A selection of T cell receptor beta chains follows, all from one sample in a study of regulatory T cells in long-lasting Graves disease. MiXCR, applied by TCRdb to the multiplex PCR reads, yields one record per CDR3 protein. The sample has more than 350,000 distinct CDR3 sequences; around 20% are singletons. Sequenced here: peripheral blood mononuclear cells (PBMCs), sampled when the disease was refractory, from a patient treated with antithyroid drugs. These receptors originate from a female donor with Graves disease. The CDR3 runs from the conserved cysteine through the conserved F or W. The order of the fields is CDR3 protein, CDR3 DNA, CDR3 length, D gene, clone size, V gene, J gene. The D gene is left open where the match is weak. A row's size may be missing; if present it is once, few, many or a size class.

CSVKLGRQLNTEAFF	TGCAGCGTGAAGTTGGGGAGGCAGCTGAACACTGAAGCTTTCTTT	15	-	many	TRBV29-1	TRBJ1-1
CSAPRDGNTGELFF	TGCAGTGCCCCTAGGGACGGAAACACCGGGGAGCTGTTTTTT	14	-	many	TRBV20-1	TRBJ2-2
CASSIGQDTDTQYF	TGCGCCAGCAGCATTGGACAGGACACAGATACGCAGTATTTT	14	TRBD1	-	TRBV5-1	TRBJ2-3
CASRDSHTEAFF	TGTGCCAGCAGAGACAGCCACACTGAAGCTTTCTTT	12	-	many	TRBV27	TRBJ1-1
CASRQASNQPQHF	TGTGCCAGCAGGCAAGCTAGCAATCAGCCCCAGCATTTT	13	-	-	TRBV27	TRBJ1-5
CSARGWASNTGELFF	TGCAGTGCTAGGGGGTGGGCCTCGAACACCGGGGAGCTGTTTTTT	15	-	-	TRBV20-1	TRBJ2-2
CASSPGTGNSYEQYF	TGTGCCAGCAGCCCCGGGACAGGTAACTCCTACGAGCAGTACTTC	15	TRBD1	-	TRBV14	TRBJ2-7
CASSTPNPQNRNEKLFF	TGTGCCAGCAGTACCCCTAATCCCCAGAACAGAAATGAAAAACTGTTTTTT	17	-	many	TRBV28	TRBJ1-4
CASSQAGRGGLDTQYF	TGTGCCAGCAGCCAAGCGGGAAGGGGGGGATTAGATACGCAGTATTTT	16	-	-	TRBV2	TRBJ2-3
CASSPPNSQGYTF	TGTGCCAGCTCACCACCAAACAGCCAGGGCTACACCTTC	13	-	many	TRBV18	TRBJ1-2
CASSLSVASPLHF	TGTGCCAGCAGCTTATCGGTTGCATCACCCCTCCACTTT	13	-	many	TRBV7-3	TRBJ1-6
CASSPGDVREKLFF	TGTGCCAGCAGCCCAGGGGATGTAAGAGAAAAACTGTTTTTT	14	-	many	TRBV28	TRBJ1-4
CASTPYSGDTGELFF	TGTGCCAGCACCCCTTATTCGGGGGACACCGGGGAGCTGTTTTTT	15	-	many	TRBV12-3/TRBV12-4	TRBJ2-2
CASSLEGVFWGYTF	TGTGCCAGCAGCTTAGAGGGCGTTTTTTGGGGCTACACCTTC	14	-	-	TRBV11-2	TRBJ1-2
CASRGGQGLSYNEQFF	TGTGCCAGCAGGGGCGGACAGGGCCTCTCCTACAATGAGCAGTTCTTC	16	TRBD1	few	TRBV28	TRBJ2-1
CASIQTGVSQETQYF	TGTGCCAGCATCCAGACGGGAGTCAGTCAAGAGACCCAGTACTTC	15	-	-	TRBV28	TRBJ2-5
CASSDSEAWETQYF	TGTGCCAGCAGTGATAGTGAAGCCTGGGAGACCCAGTACTTC	14	-	-	TRBV6-1	TRBJ2-5
CASSESGSPLHF	TGCGCCAGCAGTGAGTCAGGGTCACCCCTCCACTTT	12	-	few	TRBV10-2	TRBJ1-6
CASSKSGSYNEQFF	TGTGCCAGCAGCAAGAGCGGGAGCTACAATGAGCAGTTCTTC	14	TRBD2	-	TRBV11-2	TRBJ2-1
CASSEYGQRGETQYF	TGTGCCAGCAGTGAATACGGTCAGCGGGGAGAGACCCAGTACTTC	15	TRBD2	many	TRBV6-1	TRBJ2-5
CASSPAGGAQPQHF	TGTGCCAGCAGCCCCGCCGGGGGGGCTCAGCCCCAGCATTTT	14	-	-	TRBV3-1	TRBJ1-5
CASSYGTAKEKLFF	TGTGCCAGCAGTTACGGGACTGCTAAAGAAAAACTGTTTTTT	14	-	many	TRBV6-4	TRBJ1-4
CAIREGVSSEKLFF	TGTGCCATCAGAGAGGGAGTGAGTTCGGAAAAACTGTTTTTT	14	-	many	TRBV10-3	TRBJ1-4
CASRSDPLSNQPQHF	TGTGCCAGCAGATCGGACCCCCTAAGCAATCAGCCCCAGCATTTT	15	-	few	TRBV2	TRBJ1-5
CASSLYQNQPQHF	TGTGCCAGCAGTTTGTATCAGAATCAGCCCCAGCATTTT	13	-	many	TRBV27	TRBJ1-5
CASSLVGKGVSYNEQFF	TGTGCCAGCAGTTTAGTCGGGAAGGGGGTATCCTACAATGAGCAGTTCTTC	17	-	few	TRBV28	TRBJ2-1
CSVPGQGDRAEAFF	TGCAGCGTGCCGGGACAGGGAGATCGGGCTGAAGCTTTCTTT	14	TRBD1	-	TRBV29-1	TRBJ1-1
CASSLDLGQGELFF	TGCGCCAGCAGCTTGGACCTGGGACAGGGGGAGCTGTTTTTT	14	TRBD1	few	TRBV5-1	TRBJ2-2
CASSLEPRTGGKRKTQYF	TGTGCCAGCAGCTTAGAACCCCGGACAGGGGGGAAGAGGAAGACCCAGTACTTC	18	TRBD1	-	TRBV7-2	TRBJ2-5
CASSPHYSLAVLPYEQYF	TGTGCCAGCAGCCCCCATTACTCACTAGCGGTCCTACCCTACGAGCAGTACTTC	18	TRBD2	-	TRBV11-2	TRBJ2-7
CASSANRGQNEKLFF	TGTGCCAGCAGCGCCAACAGGGGCCAAAATGAAAAACTGTTTTTT	15	TRBD1	many	TRBV9	TRBJ1-4
CASSPGGGIYGYTF	TGTGCCAGCAGCCCCGGGGGAGGGATCTATGGCTACACCTTC	14	-	-	TRBV5-4	TRBJ1-2
CASSERDTSSYEQYF	TGTGCCAGCAGCGAGCGGGACACCTCCTCCTACGAGCAGTACTTC	15	-	-	TRBV7-9	TRBJ2-7
CSALGGTGIYSGANVLTF	TGCAGTGCGCTAGGCGGGACAGGGATTTACTCGGGGGCCAACGTCCTGACTTTC	18	TRBD1	-	TRBV20-1	TRBJ2-6
CASRRTEQMTGELFF	TGTGCCAGTAGGAGGACAGAGCAAATGACCGGGGAGCTGTTTTTT	15	-	once	TRBV19	TRBJ2-2
CASSFDIMNTEAFF	TGTGCCAGCAGCTTTGACATCATGAACACTGAAGCTTTCTTT	14	-	few	TRBV5-5	TRBJ1-1
CASSLRGPNEQFF	TGTGCCAGCAGTTTGCGGGGGCCCAATGAGCAGTTCTTC	13	-	-	TRBV28	TRBJ2-1
CATSRDRETQYF	TGTGCCACCAGCAGAGATAGAGAGACCCAGTACTTC	12	-	many	TRBV15	TRBJ2-5
CASSWDSFGYTF	TGTGCCAGCAGCTGGGACTCGTTCGGCTACACCTTC	12	-	-	TRBV7-9	TRBJ1-2
CASSLAGFSTDTQYF	TGCGCCAGCAGCCTAGCGGGATTTAGCACAGATACGCAGTATTTT	15	TRBD2	-	TRBV5-1	TRBJ2-3
CSARTNSGRLETQYF	TGCAGTGCTAGGACGAATAGCGGGAGGTTGGAGACCCAGTACTTC	15	TRBD2	few	TRBV20-1	TRBJ2-5
CASTPLGLNYEQYF	TGTGCCAGCACCCCCCTGGGACTGAACTACGAGCAGTACTTC	14	-	many	TRBV12-3/TRBV12-4	TRBJ2-7
CSALSGQGWGEQYF	TGCAGTGCTCTTTCCGGACAGGGATGGGGCGAGCAGTACTTC	14	TRBD1	many	TRBV20-1	TRBJ2-7
CASSSVGPEAFF	TGTGCCAGCAGTTCTGTTGGCCCTGAAGCTTTCTTT	12	-	many	TRBV28	TRBJ1-1
CASSRLQGQETQYF	TGTGCCAGCAGCAGATTACAGGGCCAAGAGACCCAGTACTTC	14	-	few	TRBV7-7	TRBJ2-5
CATSGVGNNSPLHF	TGTGCCACCTCGGGGGTGGGGAATAATTCACCCCTCCACTTT	14	-	few	TRBV6-1	TRBJ1-6
CASTAHSPYEQYF	TGTGCCAGCACGGCACATTCGCCCTACGAGCAGTACTTC	13	-	few	TRBV28	TRBJ2-7
CASSEPGQGLRQYF	TGTGCCAGCAGTGAACCGGGACAGGGCCTAAGGCAGTACTTC	14	TRBD1	many	TRBV2	TRBJ2-7
CSARGIVGGQDYGYTF	TGCAGTGCTAGAGGAATTGTCGGGGGGCAGGACTATGGCTACACCTTC	16	-	-	TRBV20-1	TRBJ1-2
CASSGTRGGETQYF	TGTGCCAGCAGTGGAACTAGAGGGGGTGAGACCCAGTACTTC	14	-	many	TRBV2	TRBJ2-5
CASSPNAWGTIYF	TGTGCCAGCTCACCAAATGCCTGGGGCACCATATATTTT	13	-	-	TRBV18	TRBJ1-3